This TCR beta chain was identified during a study of T cell responses to AZD1222 COVID-19 vaccine. Clones were sequenced by immunoSEQ multiplex PCR, and TCRdb holds only the in-frame ones, with some missing. The table includes 110,000 or so clones, 85% to 90% detected once. The V and J ends lost 4 bases and 2 bases, in that order; junction bases with no gene match: 2. The CDR3 covers 14 residues. Germline V gene sequence: CDR1 ENHRY, CDR2 SYGVKD. Note on this clone: The same CDR3 can be traced to other DNA sequences in this sample.

The sequencing used peripheral blood, collected 28 days after the second AZD1222 dose. The sequence came from an adult who received the AZD1222 COVID-19 vaccine. The chain is built from TRBV10-3 and TRBJ1-5; 7 bases are shared with TRBD1. Here the CDR3 DNA reads TGTGCCATCAGTGGACAGGGAGGCAATCAGCCCCAGCATTTT. Amino acids: CAISGQGGNQPQHF.